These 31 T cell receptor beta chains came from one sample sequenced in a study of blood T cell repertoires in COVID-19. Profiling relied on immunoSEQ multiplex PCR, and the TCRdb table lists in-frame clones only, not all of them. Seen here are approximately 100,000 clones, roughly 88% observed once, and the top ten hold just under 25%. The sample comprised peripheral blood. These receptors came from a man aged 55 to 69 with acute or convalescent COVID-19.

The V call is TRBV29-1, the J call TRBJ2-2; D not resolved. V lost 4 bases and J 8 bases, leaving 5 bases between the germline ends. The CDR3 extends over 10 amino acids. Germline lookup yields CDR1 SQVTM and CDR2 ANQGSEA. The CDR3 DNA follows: TGCAGCGTTGGGCAGGGGGAGCTGTTTTTT. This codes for CSVGQGELFF.

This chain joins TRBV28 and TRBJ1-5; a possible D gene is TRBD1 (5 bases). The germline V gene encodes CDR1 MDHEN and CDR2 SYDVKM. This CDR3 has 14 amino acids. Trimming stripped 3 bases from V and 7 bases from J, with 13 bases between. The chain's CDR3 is CASSLLGDWQPQHF. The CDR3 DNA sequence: TGTGCCAGCAGTTTGTTGGGGGACTGGCAGCCCCAGCATTTT.

The CDR3 DNA is TGTGCCAGCGGGAACTCGGGGGGGCGGTCGTTTATAGGCTACGAGCAGTACTTC. Protein product: CASGNSGGRSFIGYEQYF. This rearrangement joins TRBV27 to TRBJ2-7, with 8 bases that match TRBD2. The CDR3 covers 18 residues. Germline V gene sequence: CDR1 MNHEY, CDR2 SMNVEV (reference sequence). After removal of 8 bases from V and 3 bases from J, the junction contained 21 bases not matched to a gene.

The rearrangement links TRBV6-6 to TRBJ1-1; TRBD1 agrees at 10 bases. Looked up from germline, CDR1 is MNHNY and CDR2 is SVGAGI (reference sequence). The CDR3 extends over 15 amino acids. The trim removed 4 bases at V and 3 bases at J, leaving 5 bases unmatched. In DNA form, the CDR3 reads TGTGCCAGCAGTTCGATTGACAGGGGGCACACTGAAGCTTTCTTT. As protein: CASSSIDRGHTEAFF.

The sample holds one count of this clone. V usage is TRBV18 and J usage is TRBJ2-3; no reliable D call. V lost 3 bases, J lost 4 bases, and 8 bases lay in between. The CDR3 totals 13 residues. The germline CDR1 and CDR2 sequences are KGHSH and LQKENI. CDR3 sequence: CASSPTQADTQYF. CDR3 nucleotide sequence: TGTGCCAGCTCACCGACCCAGGCAGATACGCAGTATTTT.

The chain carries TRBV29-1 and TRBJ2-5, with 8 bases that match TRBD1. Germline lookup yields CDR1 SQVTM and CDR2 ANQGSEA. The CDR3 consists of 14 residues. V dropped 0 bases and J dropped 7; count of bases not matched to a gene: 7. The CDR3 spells CSVEEQGGPRTQYF. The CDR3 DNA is TGCAGCGTTGAAGAACAGGGGGGACCTCGGACCCAGTACTTC.

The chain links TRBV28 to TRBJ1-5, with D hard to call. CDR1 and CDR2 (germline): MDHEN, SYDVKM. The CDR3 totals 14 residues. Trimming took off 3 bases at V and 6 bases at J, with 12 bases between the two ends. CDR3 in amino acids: CASSLAPTRQPQHF. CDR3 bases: TGTGCCAGCAGTTTGGCCCCAACCCGTCAGCCCCAGCATTTT.

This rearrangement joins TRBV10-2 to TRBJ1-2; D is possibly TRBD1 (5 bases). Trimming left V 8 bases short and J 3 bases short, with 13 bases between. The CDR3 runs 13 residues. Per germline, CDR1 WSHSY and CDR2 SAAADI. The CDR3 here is CASGLTDDYGYTF. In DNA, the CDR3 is TGCGCCAGCGGGTTGACAGACGACTATGGCTACACCTTC.

This chain's CDR3 is CASSLLDYTEAFF. Here the CDR3 DNA reads TGTGCCAGCAGTTTATTGGACTACACTGAAGCTTTCTTT. J is TRBJ1-1 and V is TRBV28; D not certain. The germline CDR1 and CDR2 sequences are MDHEN and SYDVKM. CDR3 length equals 13 residues. With 1 base removed from V and 3 bases from J, the gap between germline ends came to 6 bases.

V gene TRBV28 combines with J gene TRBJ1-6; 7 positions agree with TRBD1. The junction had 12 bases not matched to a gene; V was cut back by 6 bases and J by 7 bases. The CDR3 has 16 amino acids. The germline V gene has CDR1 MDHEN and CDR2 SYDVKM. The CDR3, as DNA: TGTGCCAGCAGGGATGGGACAGCCAGCCCCAATTCACCCCTCCACTTT. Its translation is CASRDGTASPNSPLHF.

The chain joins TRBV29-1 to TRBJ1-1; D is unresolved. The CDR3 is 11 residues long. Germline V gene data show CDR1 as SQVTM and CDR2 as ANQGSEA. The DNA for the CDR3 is TGCAGGGCTTATCTGAACACTGAAGCTTTCTTT. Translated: CRAYLNTEAFF. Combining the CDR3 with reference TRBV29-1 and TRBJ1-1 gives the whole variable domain SAVISQKPSRDICQRGTSLTIQCQVDSQVTMMFWYRQQPGQSLTLIATANQGSEATYESGFVIDKFPISRPNLTFSTLTVSNMSPEDSSIYLCRAYLNTEAFFGQGTRLTVV.

In DNA, the CDR3 is TGTGCCAGCAGCTCTACGGACAGTAGCGACGAGCAGTACGTC. Its translation is CASSSTDSSDEQYV. The chain is built from TRBV6-5 and TRBJ2-7; possibly TRBD1 for D (6 bases). Trimming cost V 6 bases and J 5 bases, with 17 bases left between them. CDR1 is MNHEY and CDR2 is SVGAGI in the germline V gene. The CDR3 runs 14 residues.

As DNA, the CDR3 is TGTGCCAGCAGCCAACAGGGCAATCAGCCCCAGCATTTT. Translated: CASSQQGNQPQHF. V usage is TRBV3-1 (or the pseudogene TRBV3-2) and J usage is TRBJ1-5; D call uncertain. The germline gives CDR1 LGHDT, CDR2 YNNKEL (reference sequence). CDR3 length: 13 amino acids. V lost 2 bases, J lost 2 bases, and 4 bases lay in between.

This chain's CDR3 is CASSVATSQETQYF. The CDR3 coding sequence is TGTGCCAGCAGCGTAGCGACATCTCAAGAGACCCAGTACTTC. This chain joins TRBV9 and TRBJ2-5; D not resolved. Germline V gene data show CDR1 as SGDLS and CDR2 as YYNGEE. This CDR3 has 14 residues. Deletions cut 0 bases from V and 2 bases from J, with 8 bases between.

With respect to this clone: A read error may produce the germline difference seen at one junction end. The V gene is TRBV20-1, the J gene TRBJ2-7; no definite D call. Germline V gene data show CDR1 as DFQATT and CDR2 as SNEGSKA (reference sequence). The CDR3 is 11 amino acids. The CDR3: CSPTRNYGQYF. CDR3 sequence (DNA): TGCAGTCCTACCCGGAACTACGGGCAGTACTTC.

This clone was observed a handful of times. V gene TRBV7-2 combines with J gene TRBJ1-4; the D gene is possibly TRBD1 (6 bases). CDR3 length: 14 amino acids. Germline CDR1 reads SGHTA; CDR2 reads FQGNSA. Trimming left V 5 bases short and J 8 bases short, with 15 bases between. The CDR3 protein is CASSPNRDNEKLFF. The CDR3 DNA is TGTGCCAGCAGCCCTAACAGGGATAACGAAAAACTGTTTTTT. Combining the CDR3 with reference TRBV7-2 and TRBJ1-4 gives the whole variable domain GAGVSQSPSNKVTEKGKDVELRCDPISGHTALYWYRQSLGQGLEFLIYFQGNSAPDKSGLPSDRFSAERTGGSVSTLTIQRTQQEDSAVYLCASSPNRDNEKLFFGSGTQLSVL.

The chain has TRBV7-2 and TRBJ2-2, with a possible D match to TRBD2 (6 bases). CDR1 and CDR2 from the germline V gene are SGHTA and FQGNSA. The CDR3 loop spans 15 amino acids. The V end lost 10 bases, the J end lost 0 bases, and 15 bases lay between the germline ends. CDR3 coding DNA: TGTGCCACCAACCTCGGGGGAACGAACACCGGGGAGCTGTTTTTT. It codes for CATNLGGTNTGELFF. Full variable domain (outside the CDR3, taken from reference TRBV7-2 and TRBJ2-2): GAGVSQSPSNKVTEKGKDVELRCDPISGHTALYWYRQSLGQGLEFLIYFQGNSAPDKSGLPSDRFSAERTGGSVSTLTIQRTQQEDSAVYLCATNLGGTNTGELFFGEGSRLTVL.

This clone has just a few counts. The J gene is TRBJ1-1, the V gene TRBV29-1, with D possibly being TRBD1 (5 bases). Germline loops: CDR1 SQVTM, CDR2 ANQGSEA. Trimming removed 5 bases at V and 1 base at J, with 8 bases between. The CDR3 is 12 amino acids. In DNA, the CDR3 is TGCAGCGTTTCTGACAGGAACACTGAAGCTTTCTTT. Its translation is CSVSDRNTEAFF.

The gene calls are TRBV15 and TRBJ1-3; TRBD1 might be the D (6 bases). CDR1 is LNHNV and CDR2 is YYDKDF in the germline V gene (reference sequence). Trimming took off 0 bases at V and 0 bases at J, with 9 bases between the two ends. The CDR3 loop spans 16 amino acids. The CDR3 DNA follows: TGTGCCACCAGCAGAGATCACAGGGTCTCTGGAAACACCATATATTTT. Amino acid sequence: CATSRDHRVSGNTIYF.

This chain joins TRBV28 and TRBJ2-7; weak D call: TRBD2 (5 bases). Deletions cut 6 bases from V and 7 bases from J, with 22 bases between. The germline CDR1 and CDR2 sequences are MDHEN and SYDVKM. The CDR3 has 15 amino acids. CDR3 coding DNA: TGTGCCAGCAGGCCTCACGGGCGGGTACTAGGGGAGCAGTACTTC. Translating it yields CASRPHGRVLGEQYF.

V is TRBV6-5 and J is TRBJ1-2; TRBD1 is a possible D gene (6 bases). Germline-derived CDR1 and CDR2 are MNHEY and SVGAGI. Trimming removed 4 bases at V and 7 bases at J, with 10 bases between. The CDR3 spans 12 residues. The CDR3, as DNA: TGTGCCAGCAGTTTTACAGGGACTGGCTACACCTTC. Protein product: CASSFTGTGYTF.

For the CDR3, the DNA is TGCAGCGTTGATGCGGTTCAGGGTTCTGGCTACACCTTC. As protein: CSVDAVQGSGYTF. V is TRBV29-1 and J is TRBJ1-2; D perhaps matches TRBD1 (5 bases). The CDR3 sequence is 13 residues long. CDR1 and CDR2 from the germline V gene are SQVTM and ANQGSEA. V lost 3 bases to trimming and J lost 7 bases, with 15 bases between them.

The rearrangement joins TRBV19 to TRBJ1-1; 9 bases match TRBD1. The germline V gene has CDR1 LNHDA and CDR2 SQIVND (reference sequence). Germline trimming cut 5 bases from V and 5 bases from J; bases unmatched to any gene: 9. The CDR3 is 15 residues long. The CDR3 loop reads CASSGTQGARTEAFF. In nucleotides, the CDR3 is TGTGCCAGTAGTGGAACACAGGGGGCGCGGACTGAAGCTTTCTTT. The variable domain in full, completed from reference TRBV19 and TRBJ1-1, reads DGGITQSPKYLFRKEGQNVTLSCEQNLNHDAMYWYRQDPGQGLRLIYYSQIVNDFQKGDIAEGYSVSREKKESFPLTVTSAQKNPTAFYLCASSGTQGARTEAFFGQGTRLTVV.

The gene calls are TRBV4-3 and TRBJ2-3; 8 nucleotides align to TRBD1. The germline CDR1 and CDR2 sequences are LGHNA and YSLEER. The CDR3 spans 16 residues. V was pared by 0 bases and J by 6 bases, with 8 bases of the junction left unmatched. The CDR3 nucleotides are TGCGCCAGCAGCCAAGACAGGGTCAGGGGGCGGGATACGCAGTATTTT. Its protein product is CASSQDRVRGRDTQYF.

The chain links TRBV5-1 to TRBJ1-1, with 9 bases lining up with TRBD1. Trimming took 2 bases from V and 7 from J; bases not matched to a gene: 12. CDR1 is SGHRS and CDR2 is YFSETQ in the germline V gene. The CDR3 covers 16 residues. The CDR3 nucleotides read TGCGCCAGCAGCTTCCTACCCGGACAGGGGAAGTATGAAGCTTTCTTT. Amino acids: CASSFLPGQGKYEAFF.

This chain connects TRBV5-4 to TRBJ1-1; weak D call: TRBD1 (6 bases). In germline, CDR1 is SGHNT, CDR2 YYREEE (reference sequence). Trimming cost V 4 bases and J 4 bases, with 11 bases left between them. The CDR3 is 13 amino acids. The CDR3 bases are TGTGCCAGCAGCGCGACAGGTTCCACTGAAGCTTTCTTT. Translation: CASSATGSTEAFF.

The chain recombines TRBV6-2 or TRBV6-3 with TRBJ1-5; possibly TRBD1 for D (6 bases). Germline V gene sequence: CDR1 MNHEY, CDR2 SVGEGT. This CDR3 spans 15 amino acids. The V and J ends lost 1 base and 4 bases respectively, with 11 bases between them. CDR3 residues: CASSYFGTSNQPQHF. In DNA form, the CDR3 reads TGTGCCAGCAGTTACTTCGGGACATCTAATCAGCCCCAGCATTTT.

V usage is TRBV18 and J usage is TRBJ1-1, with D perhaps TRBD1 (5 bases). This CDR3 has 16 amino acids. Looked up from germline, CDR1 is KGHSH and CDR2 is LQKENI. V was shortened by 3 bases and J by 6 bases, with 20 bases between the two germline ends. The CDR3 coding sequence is TGTGCCAGCTCACCCGACAGTGGAGGGCAAAGGGCTGAAGCTTTCTTT. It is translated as CASSPDSGGQRAEAFF.

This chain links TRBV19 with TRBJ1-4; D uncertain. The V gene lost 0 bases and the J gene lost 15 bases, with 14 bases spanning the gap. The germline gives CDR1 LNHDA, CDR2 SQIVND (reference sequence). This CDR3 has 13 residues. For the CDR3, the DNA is TGTGCCAGTAGTATAGATCGTGGGAGTGTTGTGTTTTTT. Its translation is CASSIDRGSVVFF. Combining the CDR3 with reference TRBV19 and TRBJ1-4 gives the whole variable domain DGGITQSPKYLFRKEGQNVTLSCEQNLNHDAMYWYRQDPGQGLRLIYYSQIVNDFQKGDIAEGYSVSREKKESFPLTVTSAQKNPTAFYLCASSIDRGSVVFFGSGTQLSVL.

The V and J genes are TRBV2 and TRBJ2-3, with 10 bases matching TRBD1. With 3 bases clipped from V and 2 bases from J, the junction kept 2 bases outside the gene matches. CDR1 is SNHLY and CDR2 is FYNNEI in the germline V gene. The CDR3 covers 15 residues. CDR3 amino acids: CASSETGGHTDTQYF. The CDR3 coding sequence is TGTGCCAGCAGTGAGACAGGGGGCCACACAGATACGCAGTATTTT. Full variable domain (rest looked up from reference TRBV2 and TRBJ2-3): EPEVTQTPSHQVTQMGQEVILRCVPISNHLYFYWYRQILGQKVEFLVSFYNNEISEKSEIFDDQFSVERPDGSNFTLKIRSTKLEDSAMYFCASSETGGHTDTQYFGPGTRLTVL.

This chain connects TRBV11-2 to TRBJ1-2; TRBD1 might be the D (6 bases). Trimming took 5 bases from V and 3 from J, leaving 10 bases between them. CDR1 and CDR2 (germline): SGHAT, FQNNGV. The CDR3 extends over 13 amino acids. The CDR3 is CASSKEGDYGYTF. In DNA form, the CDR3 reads TGTGCCAGCAGCAAAGAGGGGGACTATGGCTACACCTTC.